These T cell receptor beta chains were read from a single sample in a study of blood T cell repertoires in COVID-19. The method was immunoSEQ multiplex PCR; TCRdb's version includes in-frame clones alone and lacks a portion of them. The sample yields under 250,000 clones, roughly four fifths seen once. The material sequenced was peripheral blood. The receptors were sampled from a man aged 50-60 years with active or convalescent COVID-19. The CDR3 runs from the conserved cysteine through the conserved F or W. D genes are given only for firm matches. Clone size is stated in some rows and not others, as once, few, many or a class when expanded.

>TRBJ2-2|NA|TRBV7-8|NA
TGTGCCAGCAGCTTAGCGAGCGAGGGCACCGGGGAGCTGTTTTTT
CASSLASEGTGELFF
>TRBJ2-3|NA|TRBV3-1/TRBV3-2|once
TGTGCCAGCAGCCCCTACGGCGGGGACACAGATACGCAGTATTTT
CASSPYGGDTDTQYF
>TRBJ1-5|TRBD1|TRBV6-5|NA
TGTGCCAGCAATCCGACAGGGTCCAATCAGCCCCAGCATTTT
CASNPTGSNQPQHF
>TRBJ1-1|TRBD1|TRBV5-4|NA
TGTGCCAGCAGCCCGCCGACAGGGATGAACACTGAAGCTTTCTTT
CASSPPTGMNTEAFF
>TRBJ1-6|NA|TRBV2|NA
TGTGCCAGCAGTGATTGGAGATATAATTCACCCCTCCACTTT
CASSDWRYNSPLHF
>TRBJ2-1|NA|TRBV7-2|once
TGTGCCAGCAGCTTCCAGGGCTATGAGCAGTTCTTC
CASSFQGYEQFF
>TRBJ1-1|TRBD1|TRBV7-3|large
TGTGCCAGCAGCCCGACAGGGGGCACTGAAGCTTTCTTT
CASSPTGGTEAFF
>TRBJ2-5|NA|TRBV7-6|NA
TGTGCCGCTGGTACAGACCAAGAGACCCAGTACTTC
CAAGTDQETQYF
>TRBJ2-7|NA|TRBV29-1|NA
TGCAGCGTTAAGGGGGTAAGCTACGAGCAGTACTTC
CSVKGVSYEQYF
>TRBJ1-2|NA|TRBV7-3|once
TGTGCCAGCAGCTCCCAACGAACCACATCTTCCTATGGCTACACCTTC
CASSSQRTTSSYGYTF
>TRBJ1-5|NA|TRBV5-8|NA
TGTGCCAGCAGCTTGTTAGGAGCCGGCAATCAGCCCCAGCATTTT
CASSLLGAGNQPQHF
>TRBJ1-2|TRBD1|TRBV6-4|NA
TGTGCCAGCACCCTTGGAAGGGCAGGGGGGCACTATGGCTACACCTTC
CASTLGRAGGHYGYTF
>TRBJ2-7|TRBD1|TRBV5-4|NA
TGTGCCAGCAGCCCGGGACAGGGGGAGGCCTACGAGCAGTACTTC
CASSPGQGEAYEQYF
>TRBJ2-7|NA|TRBV30|NA
TGTGCCTGGAGGGACACAGGGTCTTCTGGCGAGCAGTACTTC
CAWRDTGSSGEQYF
>TRBJ1-2|NA|TRBV5-4|NA
TGTGCCAGCAGCTCCCTAGAGGCCTATGGCTACACCTTC
CASSSLEAYGYTF
>TRBJ1-2|NA|TRBV6-2/TRBV6-3|NA
TGTGCCAGCAGTTACCGGACAGCTAAGGGTGGCTACACCTTC
CASSYRTAKGGYTF
>TRBJ2-7|NA|TRBV27|NA
TGTGCCAGCAGTCCCAACCGGAGAGTTCGGTACGAGCAGTACTTC
CASSPNRRVRYEQYF
>TRBJ2-5|NA|TRBV4-1|NA
TGCGCCAGCAGCCAAGCAGGGTTGGGGGAGACCCAGTACTTC
CASSQAGLGETQYF
>TRBJ1-2|NA|TRBV4-3|NA
TGCGCCAGCAGCCAAGATCAACAGTCTTATGGCTACACCTTC
CASSQDQQSYGYTF
>TRBJ1-6|TRBD1|TRBV3-1/TRBV3-2|NA
TGTGCCAGCAGCCAAGTGGTTGTCGACAGGGGGACCTATAATTCACCCCTCCACTTT
CASSQVVVDRGTYNSPLHF
>TRBJ1-1|TRBD1|TRBV19|NA
TGTGCCAGTAGGCCAACAGGGGTTAACACTGAAGCTTTCTTT
CASRPTGVNTEAFF
>TRBJ1-2|TRBD1|TRBV6-5|NA
TGTGCCAGCAGCTCGGACAGGGACCTATATGGCTACACCTTC
CASSSDRDLYGYTF
>TRBJ1-6|TRBD1|TRBV7-2|NA
TGTGCCAGCAGCTTAAACAGGGGGAGTAATTCACCCCTCCACTTT
CASSLNRGSNSPLHF
>TRBJ2-2|NA|TRBV28|NA
TGTGCCAGCACCCGCCGGACCGGGGAGCTGTTTTTT
CASTRRTGELFF
>TRBJ1-4|NA|TRBV6-6|NA
TGTGCCAGCAGTTACTCTAGTCCCCAAACGAGCGAAAAACTGTTTTTT
CASSYSSPQTSEKLFF
>TRBJ1-1|NA|TRBV3-1/TRBV3-2|NA
TGTGCCAGCAGCCAAGAAGGGGGACGTAACACCAACACTGAAGCTTTCTTT
CASSQEGGRNTNTEAFF
>TRBJ1-1|NA|TRBV6-6|NA
TGTGCCAGTAAAGCACCTCGGACTTTATGGAACACTGAAGCTTTCTTT
CASKAPRTLWNTEAFF
>TRBJ1-3|NA|TRBV12-5|NA
TGTGCTAGTGGCCCCCTAGGAGGGGCTGGAAACACCATATATTTT
CASGPLGGAGNTIYF
>TRBJ1-1|TRBD1|TRBV27|NA
TGTGCCAGCAACCAAGCAGGGGGCAGGAACACTGAAGCTTTCTTT
CASNQAGGRNTEAFF
>TRBJ1-1|TRBD1|TRBV5-6|NA
TGTGCCAGCAGCTCTAGACAGGGGCGGTGGAGGTTGACTGAAGCTTTCTTT
CASSSRQGRWRLTEAFF
>TRBJ1-3|NA|TRBV4-1|NA
TGCGCCAGCAGCCAACCAGGACAGCTCTCTGGAAACACCATATATTTT
CASSQPGQLSGNTIYF
>TRBJ2-1|NA|TRBV2|NA
TGTGCCAGCAGTGAATTGTCCGACAATGAGCAGTTCTTC
CASSELSDNEQFF
>TRBJ1-4|TRBD1|TRBV18|NA
TGTGCCAGCTCACCAACAGGGGGGATAAATGAAAAACTGTTTTTT
CASSPTGGINEKLFF
>TRBJ2-1|TRBD2|TRBV4-2|NA
TGTGCCAGCAGCCAAGCAAGGACTAGCGGAGGCAATGAGCAGTTCTTC
CASSQARTSGGNEQFF
>TRBJ1-3|NA|TRBV6-1|NA
TGTGCCAGCAGTGAACGGACAGCTGGAAACACCATATATTTT
CASSERTAGNTIYF
>TRBJ2-7|NA|TRBV3-1/TRBV3-2|NA
TGTGCCAGCAGCCAAGATCGTATACAGGGCGACGAGCAGTACTTC
CASSQDRIQGDEQYF
>TRBJ2-5|TRBD2|TRBV5-4|NA
TGTGCCAGCAGCCCCTTAGCGGGGGGGCTCGGTGAGACCCAGTACTTC
CASSPLAGGLGETQYF
>TRBJ2-3|TRBD2|TRBV6-6|NA
TGTGCCAGCAGACTAGCGGGGGTCACAGATACGCAGTATTTT
CASRLAGVTDTQYF
>TRBJ2-2|TRBD2|TRBV3-1/TRBV3-2|NA
TGTGCCAGCAGGCAGTCACTAGCGGGGGGTACCGGGGAGCTGTTTTTT
CASRQSLAGGTGELFF
>TRBJ2-5|NA|TRBV5-4|NA
TGTGCCAGCAGCCTGGGGCCCGAGACCCAGTACTTC
CASSLGPETQYF
>TRBJ1-4|NA|TRBV28|NA
TGTGCCAGCAGAGACCCGGGGAAGGAAAAACTGTTTTTT
CASRDPGKEKLFF
>TRBJ2-2|NA|TRBV6-4|NA
TGTGCCAGCAGTCTGGACTTCCTCTCGAACACCGGGGAGCTGTTTTTT
CASSLDFLSNTGELFF
>TRBJ1-5|TRBD1|TRBV27|NA
TGTGCCAGCAGTGGGTCCCGGGACAGGGGTGAGCCCCAGCATTTT
CASSGSRDRGEPQHF
>TRBJ1-2|TRBD1|TRBV28|NA
TGTGCCAGCAGCGGTGGGACAGGGGTTGTTGGCTACACCTTC
CASSGGTGVVGYTF
>TRBJ1-1|TRBD1|TRBV2|NA
TGTGCCAGCAGTTACAGGGGGCAAGCAGAAGCTTTCTTT
CASSYRGQAEAFF